Listed below are T cell receptor beta chains from one sample, sequenced in a study of blood T cell repertoires in COVID-19. Only in-frame clones appear in the TCRdb table, and some are missing; sequencing was by immunoSEQ multiplex PCR. The data show over 45,000 clones, roughly nine tenths seen once. Material for sequencing was peripheral blood. The receptors originated from a woman aged 55-69 years with active or convalescent COVID-19. Both conserved end residues are part of each CDR3. Fields, in order: V gene, J gene, D gene, clone size, CDR3 DNA, CDR3 protein. D genes are given only for firm matches. Only part of the rows carry a size: once, few, many, or a class if the clone is expanded.

TRBV7-2	TRBJ1-3	NA	few	TGTGCCAGCAGCCCATCCGGGACATACTCTGGAAACACCATATATTTT	CASSPSGTYSGNTIYF
TRBV29-1	TRBJ2-3	NA	NA	TGCAGCGGAGTGCCCACTAGGGGGGGAACCACAGATACGCAGTATTTT	CSGVPTRGGTTDTQYF
TRBV28	TRBJ1-1	NA	NA	TGTGCCAGCAAACTATACGGTGGGAGGGAAGAAGCTTTCTTT	CASKLYGGREEAFF
TRBV28	TRBJ2-7	NA	NA	TGTGCCAGTCAACTGGCCTACGAGCAGTACTTC	CASQLAYEQYF
TRBV28	TRBJ1-1	NA	NA	TGCGCCAGCAGTTTAGGACTTGAAGCTTTCTTT	CASSLGLEAFF
TRBV15	TRBJ2-7	TRBD2	NA	TGTGCCACCAGCACGGGACTAGCGGAGCGTCCCTACGAGCAGTACTTC	CATSTGLAERPYEQYF
TRBV6-4	TRBJ2-1	TRBD2	NA	TGTGCCAGCGCTTCGCGGGAGGAGGGTTTCGATGAGCAGTTCTTC	CASASREEGFDEQFF
TRBV27	TRBJ2-3	NA	once	TGTGCCAGCAGTTTAAGGACAGTAGATACGCAGTATTTT	CASSLRTVDTQYF
TRBV18	TRBJ1-4	TRBD1	NA	TGTGCCAGCTCACCAAACAGGGGTTTAGCAACTAATGAAAAACTGTTTTTT	CASSPNRGLATNEKLFF
TRBV14	TRBJ2-1	TRBD2	NA	TGTGCCAGCAGCCAACTATCTAGCGGGGGCTACAATGAGCAGTTCTTC	CASSQLSSGGYNEQFF
TRBV27	TRBJ2-1	TRBD2	NA	TGTGCCAGCAGTTTATCCAGCGGGATTAACTCCTACAATGAGCAGTTCTTC	CASSLSSGINSYNEQFF
TRBV4-1	TRBJ1-2	NA	once	TGCGCCAGCAGCCAAGAATATTGGACAGCAGGCGGCTACACCTTC	CASSQEYWTAGGYTF
TRBV6-1	TRBJ2-3	TRBD1	NA	TGTGCCAGCAGTGAGAGACAGGGGGGCACAGATACGCAGTATTTT	CASSERQGGTDTQYF
TRBV19	TRBJ2-1	TRBD1	NA	TGTGCCAGTAGTATAGGTTCACGGGACAGAGGGAGTGAGCAGTTCTTC	CASSIGSRDRGSEQFF
TRBV28	TRBJ2-5	NA	NA	TGTGCCAGCAGTCACGCGGGGCAAGAGACCCAGTACTTC	CASSHAGQETQYF
TRBV9	TRBJ1-3	NA	NA	TGTGCCAGCAGCGTAGATCGGGGAACCTCTGGAAACACCATATATTTT	CASSVDRGTSGNTIYF